This entry lists 3 T cell receptor beta chains sequenced from one sample in a study of blood T cell repertoires in COVID-19. The table came from immunoSEQ multiplex PCR; TCRdb's copy has only in-frame clones and leaves some out. In the table there are 55,000 to 70,000 clones, roughly 84% of which are singletons. Sequencing was performed on peripheral blood. Receptor source: a woman aged 18-29 years with acute or convalescent COVID-19.

The rearrangement uses TRBV4-1 and TRBJ2-7; 11 bases agree with TRBD2. The CDR3 contains 15 residues. V shed 4 bases, J shed 0 bases, and the junction held 2 bases outside the gene matches. Germline V gene data show CDR1 as MGHRA and CDR2 as YSYEKL. CDR3 residues: CASSPTSGSSYEQYF. The CDR3 DNA reads as TGCGCCAGCAGCCCTACTAGCGGGAGCTCCTACGAGCAGTACTTC.

The V gene is TRBV19, the J gene TRBJ1-5; D may be TRBD1 (6 bases). Germline CDR1 reads LNHDA; CDR2 reads SQIVND (reference sequence). This CDR3 has 14 amino acids. Deletions cut 4 bases from V and 6 bases from J, with 13 bases between. CDR3 region: CASSSLTGSQPQHF. CDR3 sequence (DNA): TGTGCCAGTAGTAGTCTAACAGGGAGTCAGCCCCAGCATTTT. Supplemented by reference TRBV19 and TRBJ1-5, the full variable domain reads DGGITQSPKYLFRKEGQNVTLSCEQNLNHDAMYWYRQDPGQGLRLIYYSQIVNDFQKGDIAEGYSVSREKKESFPLTVTSAQKNPTAFYLCASSSLTGSQPQHFGDGTRLSIL.

V usage is TRBV2 and J usage is TRBJ1-2, with TRBD1 identical over 7 bases. J lost 4 bases, V lost 0 bases, and 2 bases had no gene match. In germline, CDR1 is SNHLY, CDR2 FYNNEI. This CDR3 has 14 residues. The CDR3 spells CASSEAGTAYGYTF. CDR3 coding DNA: TGTGCCAGCAGTGAAGCCGGGACAGCCTATGGCTACACCTTC.